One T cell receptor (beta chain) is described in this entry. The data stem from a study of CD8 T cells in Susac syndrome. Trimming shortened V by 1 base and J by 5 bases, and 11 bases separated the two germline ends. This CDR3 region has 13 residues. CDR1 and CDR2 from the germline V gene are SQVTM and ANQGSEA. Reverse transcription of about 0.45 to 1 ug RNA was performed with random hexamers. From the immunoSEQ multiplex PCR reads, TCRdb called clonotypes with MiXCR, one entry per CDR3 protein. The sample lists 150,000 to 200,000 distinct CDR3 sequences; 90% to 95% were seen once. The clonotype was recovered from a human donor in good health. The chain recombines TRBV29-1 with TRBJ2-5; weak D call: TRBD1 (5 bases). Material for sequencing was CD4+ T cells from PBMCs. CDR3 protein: CSVEARPGETQYF. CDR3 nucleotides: TGCAGCGTTGAAGCACGCCCAGGGGAGACCCAGTACTTC.